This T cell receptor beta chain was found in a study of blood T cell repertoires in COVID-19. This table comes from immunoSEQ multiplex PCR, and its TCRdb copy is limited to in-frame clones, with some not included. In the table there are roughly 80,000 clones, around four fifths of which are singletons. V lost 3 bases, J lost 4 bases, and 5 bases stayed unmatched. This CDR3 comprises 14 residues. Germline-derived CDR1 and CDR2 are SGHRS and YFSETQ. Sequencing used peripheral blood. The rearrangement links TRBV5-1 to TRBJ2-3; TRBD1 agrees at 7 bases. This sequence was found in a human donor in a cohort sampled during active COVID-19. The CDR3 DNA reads TGCGCCAGCAGCTCGGGACAGACTTCAGATACGCAGTATTTT. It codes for CASSSGQTSDTQYF.